This T cell receptor beta chain stems from a study of T cells in narcolepsy (dated by TCRdb to the late 2010s). Study-level background: Patients with narcolepsy type 1 or type 2 (NT1, NT2) were enrolled in the study together with healthy control donors. The study used TCR Vbeta sequencing to track clonotypes in blood and CSF while looking for autoreactive T cells in narcolepsy patients that target self-antigens of hypocretin neurons (hypocretin, TRIB2). Summary of the overall study and its limitations: In plots comparing CSF and blood CD4+ T cell clonotypes from the same patient, HCRT-specific and TRIB2-specific autoreactive clonotypes were highlighted. According to the report, autoreactive clonotypes were detected serially in the blood of the same patients and of different patients, but not in healthy controls. Some blood memory CD4+ repertoires from patients and controls contained no sequences matching autoreactive T cell clones. Patients and controls had comparable numbers of sequenced blood memory CD4+ clonotypes, averaging about 37,000 and 33,000, respectively.

For TCR Vbeta sequencing, memory CD4+ T cells were sorted ex vivo from the peripheral blood of narcolepsy patients and healthy controls. The method behind the library was the immunoSEQ multiplex PCR assay. The table comes from immuneACCESS by way of TCRdb, which keeps in-frame sequences with V and J called. Part of the clones is missing from these tables; in studies checked, under half for an unresolved V gene and the rest for unknown reasons. This sample gives 28,000 or so clones in total; around nine tenths of them show up just once. The top ten constitute around 1.1% of the sample. CDR1 and CDR2 are drawn from the germline V gene: KGHSH, LQKENI. Here V drops 3 bases and J drops 5 bases, and the junction holds 10 bases not matched to any gene. The CDR3 covers 17 residues, taking in both the cysteine and the phenylalanine. Of all the DNA, just the CDR3 is kept, 51 bases in frame from base 1. Details on this clone: What antigen it recognizes has not been identified. It has no much larger one-base neighbor in the sample; base qualities were not kept.

The sequence came from a human donor with narcolepsy. This sequence uses TRBV18 and TRBJ2-5, and 12 junctional nucleotides match TRBD1. Source material: CD45RA- memory CD4+ T cells from PBMCs. Interpreted using the paper, the cell subset or site label stands for: memory T cells sorted ex vivo from peripheral blood. The CDR3 amino acid sequence is: CASSPGQGAPMEETQYF. The nucleotides read TGTGCCAGCTCACCGGGACAGGGGGCCCCTATGGAGGAGACCCAGTACTTC.